The text below deals with one T cell receptor (beta chain). Its target is not known. This record comes from a study of yellow fever vaccine responses in identical twins. Overall study results and limits: Twins reportedly mounted vaccine T cell responses that seemed partly convergent, partly personalized.

Each CDR3 protein is one row after TCRdb ran MiXCR on the RT-PCR reads. The table lists about 23,000 distinct CDR3 sequences, over 75% of them singletons, with 4% to 6% in the top ten. This CDR3 spans 15 amino acids. CDR1 and CDR2 (germline): SGHAT, FQDESV (reference sequence). The V and J ends lost 3 bases and 5 bases, in that order; junction bases with no gene match: 7. The chain recombines TRBV11-1 with TRBJ2-1; 7 positions match TRBD2. This receptor was identified in a woman under 30 who received the yellow fever vaccine. The sample in question was T cells from blood (PBMCs), unsorted or a sorted subset (not recorded which), obtained before or after yellow fever vaccination (not recorded which). The CDR3 region is CASSFRREADNEQFF. The CDR3 region has the DNA TGTGCCAGCAGCTTTCGTCGGGAGGCCGACAATGAGCAGTTCTTC.